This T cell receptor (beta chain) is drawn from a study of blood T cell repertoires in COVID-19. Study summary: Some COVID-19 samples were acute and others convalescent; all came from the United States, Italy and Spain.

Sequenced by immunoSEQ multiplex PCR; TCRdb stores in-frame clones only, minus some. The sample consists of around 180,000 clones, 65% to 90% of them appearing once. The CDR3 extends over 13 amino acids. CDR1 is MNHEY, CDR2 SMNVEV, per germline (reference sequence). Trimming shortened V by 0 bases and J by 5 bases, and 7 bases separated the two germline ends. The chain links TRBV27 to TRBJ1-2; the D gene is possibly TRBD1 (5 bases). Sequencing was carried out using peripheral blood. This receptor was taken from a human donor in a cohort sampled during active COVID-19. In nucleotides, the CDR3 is TGTGCCAGCAGTTTATCGGGGCAGTATGGCTACACCTTC. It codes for CASSLSGQYGYTF.